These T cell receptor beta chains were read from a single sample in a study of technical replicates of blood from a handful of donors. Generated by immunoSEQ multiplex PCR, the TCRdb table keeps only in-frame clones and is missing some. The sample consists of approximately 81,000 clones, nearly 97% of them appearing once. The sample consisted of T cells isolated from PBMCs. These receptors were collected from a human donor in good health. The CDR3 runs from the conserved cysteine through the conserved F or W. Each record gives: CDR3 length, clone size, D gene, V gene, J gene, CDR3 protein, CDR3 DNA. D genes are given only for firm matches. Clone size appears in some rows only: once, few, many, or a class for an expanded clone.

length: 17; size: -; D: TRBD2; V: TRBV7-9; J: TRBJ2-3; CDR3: CASSRPLAGGSTDTQYF; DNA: TGTGCCAGCAGCCGACCCCTAGCGGGGGGAAGCACAGATACGCAGTATTTT
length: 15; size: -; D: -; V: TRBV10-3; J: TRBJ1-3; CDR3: CAISEATGFGNTIYF; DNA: TGTGCCATCAGTGAGGCAACAGGTTTTGGAAACACCATATATTTT
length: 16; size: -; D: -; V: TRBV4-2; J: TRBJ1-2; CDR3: CASSQELRTSGYGYTF; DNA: TGTGCCAGCAGCCAAGAACTGAGGACAAGCGGGTATGGCTACACCTTC
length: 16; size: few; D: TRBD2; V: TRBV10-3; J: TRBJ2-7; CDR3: CAISELSGNSPYEQYF; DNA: TGTGCCATCAGCGAGCTTAGCGGGAATAGCCCCTACGAGCAGTACTTC
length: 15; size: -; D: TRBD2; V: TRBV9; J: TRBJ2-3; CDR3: CASSVLAGTTDTQYF; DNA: TGTGCCAGCAGCGTCTTAGCGGGGACCACAGATACGCAGTATTTT
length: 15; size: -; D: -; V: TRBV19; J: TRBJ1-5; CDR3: CASSPGTGGNQPQHF; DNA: TGTGCCAGTAGTCCCGGGACTGGGGGCAATCAGCCCCAGCATTTT
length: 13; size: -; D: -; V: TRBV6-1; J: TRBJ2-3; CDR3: CASSLTDSSMQYF; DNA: TGTGCCAGCAGTTTAACAGACAGTTCGATGCAGTATTTT
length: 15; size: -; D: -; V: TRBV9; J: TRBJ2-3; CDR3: CASSVAGDGADTQYF; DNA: TGTGCCAGCAGCGTAGCCGGGGATGGAGCAGATACGCAGTATTTT
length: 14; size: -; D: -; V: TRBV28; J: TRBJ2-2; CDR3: CASSWSSRYRELFF; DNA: TGTGCCAGCAGTTGGTCCTCTAGGTATCGGGAGCTGTTTTTT
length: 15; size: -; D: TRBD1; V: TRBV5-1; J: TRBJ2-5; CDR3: CASSPGTDVQETQYF; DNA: TGCGCCAGCAGCCCGGGGACAGATGTTCAAGAGACCCAGTACTTC
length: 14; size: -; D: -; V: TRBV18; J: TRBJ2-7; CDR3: CASSQIGGSYEQYF; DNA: TGTGCCAGCTCCCAAATAGGGGGCTCCTACGAGCAGTACTTC
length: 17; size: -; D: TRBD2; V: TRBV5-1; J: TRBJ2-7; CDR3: CASSYGLAGDNGDEQYF; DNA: TGCGCCAGCAGCTATGGACTAGCGGGCGACAATGGGGACGAGCAGTACTTC
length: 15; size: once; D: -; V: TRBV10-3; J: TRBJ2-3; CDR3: CAISADGSSTDTQYF; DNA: TGTGCCATCAGTGCTGACGGGAGTAGCACAGATACGCAGTATTTT
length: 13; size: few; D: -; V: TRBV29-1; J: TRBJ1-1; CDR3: CSVWSFGADEAFF; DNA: TGCAGCGTTTGGAGCTTTGGGGCCGATGAAGCTTTCTTT
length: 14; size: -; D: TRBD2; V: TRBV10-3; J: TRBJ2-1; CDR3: CAIKRESSFHEQFF; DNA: TGTGCCATTAAGCGGGAGTCGAGTTTTCATGAGCAGTTCTTC
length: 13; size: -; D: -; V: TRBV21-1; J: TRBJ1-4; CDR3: CASRRPRYEKLFF; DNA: TGTGCCAGCCGACGGCCCAGGTATGAAAAACTGTTTTTT
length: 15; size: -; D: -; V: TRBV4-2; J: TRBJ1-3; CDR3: CASSQVDSVGNTIYF; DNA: TGTGCCAGCAGCCAGGTGGACAGCGTTGGAAACACCATATATTTT
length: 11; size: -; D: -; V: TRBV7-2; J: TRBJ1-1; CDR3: CASRINTEAFF; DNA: TGTGCCAGCAGAATAAACACTGAAGCTTTCTTT